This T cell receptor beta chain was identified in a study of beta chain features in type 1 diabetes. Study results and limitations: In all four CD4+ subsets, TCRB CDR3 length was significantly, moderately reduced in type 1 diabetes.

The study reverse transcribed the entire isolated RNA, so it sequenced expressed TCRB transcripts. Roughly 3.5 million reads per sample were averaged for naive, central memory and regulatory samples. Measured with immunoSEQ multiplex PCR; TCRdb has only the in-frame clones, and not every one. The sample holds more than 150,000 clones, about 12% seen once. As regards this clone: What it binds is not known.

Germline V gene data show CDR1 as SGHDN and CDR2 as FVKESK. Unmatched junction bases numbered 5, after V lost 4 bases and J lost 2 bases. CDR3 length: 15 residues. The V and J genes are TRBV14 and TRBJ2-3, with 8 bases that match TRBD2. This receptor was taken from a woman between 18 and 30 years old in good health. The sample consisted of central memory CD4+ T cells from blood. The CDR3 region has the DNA TGTGCCAGCAGCCCCAGCGGGAGTCTCACAGATACGCAGTATTTT. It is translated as CASSPSGSLTDTQYF.